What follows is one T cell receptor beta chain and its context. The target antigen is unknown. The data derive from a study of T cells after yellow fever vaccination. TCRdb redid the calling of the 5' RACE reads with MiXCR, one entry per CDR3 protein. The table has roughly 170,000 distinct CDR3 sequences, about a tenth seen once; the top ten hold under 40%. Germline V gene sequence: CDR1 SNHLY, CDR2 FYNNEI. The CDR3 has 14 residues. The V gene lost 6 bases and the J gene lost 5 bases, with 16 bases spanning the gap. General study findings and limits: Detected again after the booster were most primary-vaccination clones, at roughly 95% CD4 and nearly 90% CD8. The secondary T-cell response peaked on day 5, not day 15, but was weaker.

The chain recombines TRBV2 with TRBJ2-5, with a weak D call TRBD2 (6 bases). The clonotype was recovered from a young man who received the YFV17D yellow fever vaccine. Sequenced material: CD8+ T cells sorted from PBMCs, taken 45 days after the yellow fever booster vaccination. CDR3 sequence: CASSVFGGRETQYF. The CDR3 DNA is TGTGCCAGCAGCGTGTTCGGGGGAAGGGAGACCCAGTACTTC.